One T cell receptor beta chain is described in this entry. Clones were sequenced by immunoSEQ multiplex PCR, and TCRdb holds only the in-frame ones, with some missing. The data show roughly 97,000 clones, about four fifths seen once. This entry comes from a study of blood T cell repertoires in COVID-19. About the research overall: COVID-19 samples, acute and convalescent, were from the United States, Italy and Spain.

Deletions cut 5 bases from V and 6 bases from J, with 8 bases between. Germline V lookup: CDR1 DFQATT, CDR2 SNEGSKA (reference sequence). CDR3 size: 11 residues. Sequences were obtained from peripheral blood. This sequence originates from a man aged 60 to 75 with acute or convalescent COVID-19. The chain employs TRBV20-1 and TRBJ2-1; D unresolved. The CDR3 DNA reads as TGCAGTGCTGCCCGTAGCAATGAGCAGTTCTTC. It translates to CSAARSNEQFF.